This T cell receptor beta chain is drawn from a study of blood T cell repertoires in COVID-19. Study background: T cells, B-cell-depleted T cells, or PBMCs provided the cDNA or gDNA that served as material.

Germline assignment: CDR1 SQVTM and CDR2 ANQGSEA. The length of the CDR3 is 13 residues. Trimming cost V 3 bases and J 4 bases, with 10 bases left between them. As handled by the study authors: How many nucleated cells were present was estimated from reference gene primer amplification. The repertoire was sequenced with immunoSEQ multiplex PCR; TCRdb's copy has only in-frame clones and lacks some. V, J and clone size are taken as reported in that table, and D and trimming were inferred from the DNA itself. This table has about 72,000 clones, about 88% appearing once. J is TRBJ1-5 and V is TRBV29-1; D remains ambiguous. The sequence was collected from a human donor in a cohort sampled during active COVID-19. Source material: peripheral blood. The CDR3 DNA reads as TGCAGCGTTGACGCCGGGGTGAATCAGCCCCAGCATTTT. It is translated as CSVDAGVNQPQHF.